This T cell receptor (beta chain) was captured by sequencing in a study of immune heterogeneity within non-small cell lung tumors. Study-wide points: The study found that local T-cell clonality correlated moderately but significantly with local tumor mutational burden (R roughly 0.32). Different tumor locations in one patient shared dominant CDR3 beta clonotypes yet harbored unique high-frequency clones.

The CDR3 sequence is 16 residues long. Looked up from germline, CDR1 is GTSNPN and CDR2 is SVGIG (reference sequence). V was trimmed by 1 base and J by 3 bases, leaving 18 bases between them. Per sample, roughly 600 ng of bulk tumor genomic DNA was the template used. Widely spaced biopsies, several per primary tumor, were obtained at surgery. The cohort was untreated, with newly diagnosed non-small cell lung cancer undergoing curative surgery. Donors comprised surgical patients with newly diagnosed non-small cell lung cancer, operated on with curative intent. Amplification of TCR beta CDR3 was performed by multiplex PCR with 32 V and 13 J primers. TCRdb itself ran the multiplex PCR reads through MiXCR, one entry per CDR3 protein. The table has 3,000 or so distinct CDR3 sequences, 17% seen once; the top ten hold around 18%. This clonotype is categorized as medium-sized (0.01 to 0.1%). Its antigen is unknown.

The material sequenced was lung tumor tissue. The chain joins TRBV30 to TRBJ2-5; D ambiguous. The receptor's source is a man aged 45-60 years with non-small cell lung cancer. The DNA of the CDR3 is TGTGCCTGGAGTGCCCCGGTGGGCTCACTAAAAGAGACCCAGTACTTC. Translating it yields CAWSAPVGSLKETQYF.